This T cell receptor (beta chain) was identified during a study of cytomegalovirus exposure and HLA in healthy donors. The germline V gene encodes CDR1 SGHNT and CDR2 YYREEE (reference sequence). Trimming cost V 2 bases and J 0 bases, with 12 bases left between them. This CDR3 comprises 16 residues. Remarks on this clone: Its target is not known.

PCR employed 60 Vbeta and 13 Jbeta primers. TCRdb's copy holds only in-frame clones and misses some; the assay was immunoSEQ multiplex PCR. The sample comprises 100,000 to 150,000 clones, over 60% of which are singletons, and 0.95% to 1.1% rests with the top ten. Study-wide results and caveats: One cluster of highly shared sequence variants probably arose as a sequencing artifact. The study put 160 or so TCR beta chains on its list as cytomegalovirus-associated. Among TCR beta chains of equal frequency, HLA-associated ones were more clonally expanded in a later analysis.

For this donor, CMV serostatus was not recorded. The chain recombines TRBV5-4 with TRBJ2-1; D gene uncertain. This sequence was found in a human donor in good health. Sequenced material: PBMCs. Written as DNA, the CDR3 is TGTGCCAGCAGCTTAGGCGGCCCAGCCTCCTACAATGAGCAGTTCTTC. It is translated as CASSLGGPASYNEQFF.